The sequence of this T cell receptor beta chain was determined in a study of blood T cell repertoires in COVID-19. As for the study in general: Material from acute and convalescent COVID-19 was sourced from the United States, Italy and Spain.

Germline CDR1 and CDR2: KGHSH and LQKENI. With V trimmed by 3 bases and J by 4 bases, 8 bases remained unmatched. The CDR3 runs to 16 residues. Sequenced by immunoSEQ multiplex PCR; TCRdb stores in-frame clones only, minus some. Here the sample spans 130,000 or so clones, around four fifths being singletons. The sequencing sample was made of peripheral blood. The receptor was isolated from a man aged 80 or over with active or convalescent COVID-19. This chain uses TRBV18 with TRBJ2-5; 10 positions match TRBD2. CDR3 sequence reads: CASSPEGASGGETQYF. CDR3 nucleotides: TGTGCCAGCTCACCCGAGGGGGCTAGCGGGGGAGAGACCCAGTACTTC. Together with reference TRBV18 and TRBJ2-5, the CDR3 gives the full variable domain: NAGVMQNPRHLVRRRGQEARLRCSPMKGHSHVYWYRQLPEEGLKFMVYLQKENIIDESGMPKERFSAEFPKEGPSILRIQQVVRGDSAAYFCASSPEGASGGETQYFGPGTRLLVL.